One and the same sample provided the 5 T cell receptor beta chains below, sequenced in a study of blood T cells in healthy people across ages. It was with a sample-barcoded 5' primer and a J-beta primer mix that a second PCR of about 6 to 11 cycles was run. Using its own MiXCR run on the 5' RACE reads, TCRdb lists one record per CDR3 protein. This sample has roughly 1,100,000 distinct CDR3 sequences, with around 27% found just once. The same data also contributed to another study, on T cells of mothers and their children.

Sequencing used blood. The receptor source for this set is a girl aged 2-10 years in good health.

This clonotype was seen only a few times. The CDR3 region has the DNA TGCAGCGCCTACTCAGGGGAACCCCATGGCTACACCTTC. Encoded protein: CSAYSGEPHGYTF. V is TRBV29-1 and J is TRBJ1-2; TRBD1 is a possible D gene (6 bases). Germline-derived CDR1 and CDR2 are SQVTM and ANQGSEA. Deletions cut 7 bases from V and 6 bases from J, with 18 bases between. The CDR3 is 13 residues long.

This clonotype has just a few counts. This chain connects TRBV7-8 to TRBJ1-6; D is perhaps TRBD1 (6 bases). This CDR3 spans 16 amino acids. Germline-derived CDR1 and CDR2 are SGHVS and FQNEAQ. The ends were cut back, 5 bases at V and 6 bases at J, with 17 bases in the middle. In DNA, the CDR3 is TGTGCCAGCAGCCCGGACAGCCAAGGGCGTAATTCACCCCTCCACTTT. It is translated as CASSPDSQGRNSPLHF.

The V and J genes are TRBV7-9 and TRBJ2-3, with TRBD1 as a possible D gene (6 bases). Trimming stripped 5 bases from V and 1 base from J, with 13 bases between. This CDR3 is built from 15 residues. Germline V gene data show CDR1 as SEHNR and CDR2 as FQNEAQ (reference sequence). CDR3 nucleotide sequence: TGTGCCAGCAGCAAAACGGGACAAGGCACAGATACGCAGTATTTT. It encodes CASSKTGQGTDTQYF.

The chain has TRBV6-6 and TRBJ2-5; D is undetermined. CDR3 length: 15 amino acids. Per germline, CDR1 MNHNY and CDR2 SVGAGI (reference sequence). The V end lost 5 bases, the J end lost 0 bases, and 13 bases lay between the germline ends. In DNA, the CDR3 is TGTGCCAGCAGTAACAGTCCTCAGTACCAAGAGACCCAGTACTTC. Translated, it gives CASSNSPQYQETQYF.

This sequence joins TRBV7-3 and TRBJ1-1, with D perhaps TRBD1 (5 bases). Germline-derived CDR1 and CDR2 are SGHTA and FQGTGA. With 4 bases removed from V and 9 bases from J, the gap between germline ends came to 18 bases. There are 14 residues in the CDR3. The CDR3: CASSSTRDAEQAFF. CDR3 bases: TGTGCCAGCAGCTCGACCCGGGACGCCGAACAAGCTTTCTTT.